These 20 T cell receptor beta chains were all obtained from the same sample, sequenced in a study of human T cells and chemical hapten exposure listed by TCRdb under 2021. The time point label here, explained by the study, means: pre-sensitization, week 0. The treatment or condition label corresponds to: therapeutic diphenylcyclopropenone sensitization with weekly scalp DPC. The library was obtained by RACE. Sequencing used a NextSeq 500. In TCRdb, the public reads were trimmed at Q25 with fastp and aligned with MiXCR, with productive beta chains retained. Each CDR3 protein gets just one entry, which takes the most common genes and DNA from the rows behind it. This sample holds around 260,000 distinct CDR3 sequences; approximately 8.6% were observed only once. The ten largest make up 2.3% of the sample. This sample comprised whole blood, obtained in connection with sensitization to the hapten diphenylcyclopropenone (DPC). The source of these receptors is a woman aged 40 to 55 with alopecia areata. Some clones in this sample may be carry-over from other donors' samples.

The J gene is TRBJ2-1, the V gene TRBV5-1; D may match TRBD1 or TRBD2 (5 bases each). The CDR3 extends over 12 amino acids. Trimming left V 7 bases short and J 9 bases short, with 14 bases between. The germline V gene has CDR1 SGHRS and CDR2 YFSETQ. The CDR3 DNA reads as TGCGCCAGCGGGGACGAGCTGGGTGAGCAGTTCTTC. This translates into CASGDELGEQFF.

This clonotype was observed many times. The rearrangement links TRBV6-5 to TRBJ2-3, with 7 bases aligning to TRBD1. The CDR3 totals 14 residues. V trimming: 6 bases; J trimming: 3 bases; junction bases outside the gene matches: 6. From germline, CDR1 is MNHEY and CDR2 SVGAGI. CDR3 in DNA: TGTGCCAGCAGCTCGGACAGGCCAACAGATACGCAGTATTTT. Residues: CASSSDRPTDTQYF.

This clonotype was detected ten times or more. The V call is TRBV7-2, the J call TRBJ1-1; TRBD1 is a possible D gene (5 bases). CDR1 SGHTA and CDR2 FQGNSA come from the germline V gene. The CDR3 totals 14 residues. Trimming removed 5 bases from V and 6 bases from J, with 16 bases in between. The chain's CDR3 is CASSLLDQGSEAFF. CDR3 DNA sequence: TGTGCCAGCAGCCTTTTGGACCAGGGATCTGAAGCTTTCTTT.

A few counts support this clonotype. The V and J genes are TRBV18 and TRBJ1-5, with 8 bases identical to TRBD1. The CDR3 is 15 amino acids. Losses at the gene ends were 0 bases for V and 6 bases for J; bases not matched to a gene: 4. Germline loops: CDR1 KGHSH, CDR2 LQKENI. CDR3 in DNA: TGTGCCAGCTCACCACCGGACAGGGCGGGTCAGCCCCAGCATTTT. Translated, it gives CASSPPDRAGQPQHF.

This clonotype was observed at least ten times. CDR3 amino acids: CASSWTSDYNEQFF. The CDR3 DNA follows: TGTGCCAGCAGCTGGACTAGCGACTACAATGAGCAGTTCTTC. The chain joins TRBV9 to TRBJ2-1; 9 bases line up with TRBD2. Germline CDR1 and CDR2: SGDLS and YYNGEE. This CDR3 comprises 14 residues. J lost 3 bases, V lost 4 bases, and 2 bases had no gene match.

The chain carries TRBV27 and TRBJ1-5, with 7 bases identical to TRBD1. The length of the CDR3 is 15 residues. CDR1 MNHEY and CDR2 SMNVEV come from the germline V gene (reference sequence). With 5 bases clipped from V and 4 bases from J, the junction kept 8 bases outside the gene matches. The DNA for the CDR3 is TGTGCCAGCAGTCCGCAAACAGGGGTAAATCAGCCCCAGCATTTT. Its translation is CASSPQTGVNQPQHF.

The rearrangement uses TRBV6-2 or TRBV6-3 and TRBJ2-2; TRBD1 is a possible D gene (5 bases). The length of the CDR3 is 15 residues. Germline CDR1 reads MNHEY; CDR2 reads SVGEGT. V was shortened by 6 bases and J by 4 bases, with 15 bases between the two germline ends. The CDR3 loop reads CASSRRLTATGELFF. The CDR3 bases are TGTGCCAGCAGCCGCCGGTTGACAGCCACCGGGGAGCTGTTTTTT.

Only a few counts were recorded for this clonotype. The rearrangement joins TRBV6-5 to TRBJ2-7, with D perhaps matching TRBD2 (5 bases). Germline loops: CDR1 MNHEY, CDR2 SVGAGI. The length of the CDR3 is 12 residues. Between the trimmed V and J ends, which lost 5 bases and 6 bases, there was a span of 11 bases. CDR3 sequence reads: CASSPRAGEQYF. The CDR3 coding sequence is TGTGCCAGCAGTCCGCGGGCGGGCGAGCAGTACTTC.

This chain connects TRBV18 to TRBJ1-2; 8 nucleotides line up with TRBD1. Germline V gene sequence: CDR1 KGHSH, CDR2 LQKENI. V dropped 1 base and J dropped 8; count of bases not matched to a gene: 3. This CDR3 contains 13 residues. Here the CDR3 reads CASSPQQGDGYTF. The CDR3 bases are TGTGCCAGCTCACCACAACAGGGGGACGGCTACACCTTC.

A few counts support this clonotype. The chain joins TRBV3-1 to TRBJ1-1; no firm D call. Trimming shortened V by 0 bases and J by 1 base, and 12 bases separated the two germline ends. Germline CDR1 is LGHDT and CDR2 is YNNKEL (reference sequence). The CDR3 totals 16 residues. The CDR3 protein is CASSQDRSTTNTEAFF. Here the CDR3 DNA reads TGTGCCAGCAGCCAAGATAGGAGCACGACGAACACTGAAGCTTTCTTT.

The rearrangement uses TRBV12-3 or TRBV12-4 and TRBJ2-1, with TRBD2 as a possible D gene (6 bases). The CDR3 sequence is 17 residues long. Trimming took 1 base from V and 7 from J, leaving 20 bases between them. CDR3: CASSLGLDGSLDNEQFF. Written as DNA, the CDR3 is TGTGCCAGCAGTTTAGGACTAGATGGGAGTCTGGATAATGAGCAGTTCTTC.

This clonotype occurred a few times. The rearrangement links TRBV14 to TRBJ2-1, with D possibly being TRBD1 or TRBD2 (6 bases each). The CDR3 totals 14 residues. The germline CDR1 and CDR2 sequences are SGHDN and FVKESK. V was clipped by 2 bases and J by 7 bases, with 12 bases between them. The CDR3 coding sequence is TGTGCCAGCAGCCAACCGGGGGCGAATAATGAGCAGTTCTTC. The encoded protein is CASSQPGANNEQFF.

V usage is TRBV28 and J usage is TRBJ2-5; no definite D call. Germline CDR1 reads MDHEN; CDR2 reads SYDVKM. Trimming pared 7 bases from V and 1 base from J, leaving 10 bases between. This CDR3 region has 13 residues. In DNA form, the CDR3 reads TGTGCCAGCACCATTCGGAGCCAAGAGACCCAGTACTTC. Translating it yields CASTIRSQETQYF. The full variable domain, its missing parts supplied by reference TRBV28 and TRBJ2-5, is DVKVTQSSRYLVKRTGEKVFLECVQDMDHENMFWYRQDPGLGLRLIYFSYDVKMKEKGDIPEGYSVSREKKERFSLILESASTNQTSMYLCASTIRSQETQYFGPGTRLLVL.

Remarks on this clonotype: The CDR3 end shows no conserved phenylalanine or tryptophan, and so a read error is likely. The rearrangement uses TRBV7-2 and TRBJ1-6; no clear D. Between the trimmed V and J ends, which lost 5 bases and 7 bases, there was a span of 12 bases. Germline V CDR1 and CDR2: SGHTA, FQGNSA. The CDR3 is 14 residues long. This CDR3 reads CASSQDPPNSPLHL. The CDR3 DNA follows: TGTGCCAGCAGCCAGGACCCTCCGAATTCACCCCTCCACCTT.

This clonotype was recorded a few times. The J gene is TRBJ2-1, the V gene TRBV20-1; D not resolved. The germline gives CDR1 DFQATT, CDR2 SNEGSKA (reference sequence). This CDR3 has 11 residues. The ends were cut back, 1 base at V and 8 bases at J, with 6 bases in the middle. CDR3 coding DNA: TGCAGTGCTAGAGCGGATCATGAGCAGTTCTTC. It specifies CSARADHEQFF.

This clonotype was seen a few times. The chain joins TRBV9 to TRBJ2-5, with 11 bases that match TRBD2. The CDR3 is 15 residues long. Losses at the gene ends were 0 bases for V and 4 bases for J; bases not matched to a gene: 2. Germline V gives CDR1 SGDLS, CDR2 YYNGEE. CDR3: CASSVASGGRETQYF. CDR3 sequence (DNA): TGTGCCAGCAGCGTAGCTAGCGGGGGGAGAGAGACCCAGTACTTC.

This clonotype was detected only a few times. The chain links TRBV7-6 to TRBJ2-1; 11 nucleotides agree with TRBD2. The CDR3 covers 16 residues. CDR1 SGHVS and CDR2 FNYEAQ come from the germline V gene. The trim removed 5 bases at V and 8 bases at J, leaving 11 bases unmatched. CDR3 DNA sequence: TGTGCCAGCAGCCTACTTAGCGGGAGGGCCGGGCATGAGCAGTTCTTC. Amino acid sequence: CASSLLSGRAGHEQFF.

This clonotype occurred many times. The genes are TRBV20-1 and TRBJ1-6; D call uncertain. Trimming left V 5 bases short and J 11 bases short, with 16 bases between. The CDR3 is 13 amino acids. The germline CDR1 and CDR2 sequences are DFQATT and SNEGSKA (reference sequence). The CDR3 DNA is TGCAGTGCTGAACGCATTAGGGTAACACCCCTCCACTTT. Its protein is CSAERIRVTPLHF.

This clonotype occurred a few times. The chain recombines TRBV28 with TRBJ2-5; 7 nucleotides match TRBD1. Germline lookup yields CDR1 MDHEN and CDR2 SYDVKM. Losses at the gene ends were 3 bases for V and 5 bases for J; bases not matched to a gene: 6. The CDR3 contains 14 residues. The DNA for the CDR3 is TGTGCCAGCAGTTTGGGGAACAGGGGTGAGACCCAGTACTTC. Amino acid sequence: CASSLGNRGETQYF.

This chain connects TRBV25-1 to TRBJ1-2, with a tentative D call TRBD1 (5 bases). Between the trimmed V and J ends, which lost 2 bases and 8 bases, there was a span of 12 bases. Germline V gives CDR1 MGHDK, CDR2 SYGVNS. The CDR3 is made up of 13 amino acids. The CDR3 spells CASSELGHGGYTF. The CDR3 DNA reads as TGTGCCAGCAGTGAACTGGGGCACGGCGGCTACACCTTC.